A single sample gave rise to the 18 T cell receptor beta chains below, sequenced in a study of blood T cell repertoires in COVID-19. Profiled with immunoSEQ multiplex PCR; TCRdb holds only in-frame clones, not every one. Among over 200,000 clones listed, around 87% were seen once. The specimen was peripheral blood. The receptors originated from a woman in her forties or fifties with acute or convalescent COVID-19.

V and J are TRBV2 and TRBJ1-2; 7 bases fit TRBD1. The CDR3 spans 14 residues. The J segment lost 0 bases and the V segment lost 6 bases, leaving 4 bases of the junction unmatched. Germline V gene lookup returns CDR1 SNHLY and CDR2 FYNNEI. DNA of the CDR3: TGTGCCAGCAGGGGACAGACATCTAACTATGGCTACACCTTC. It is translated as CASRGQTSNYGYTF.

The genes are TRBV7-8 and TRBJ1-5, with D possibly matching TRBD1 (5 bases). From germline, CDR1 is SGHVS and CDR2 FQNEAQ. V shed 5 bases and J shed 4 bases, with 9 bases lying between them. The CDR3 totals 13 residues. Here the CDR3 reads CASSPDRNQPQHF. The CDR3 bases are TGTGCCAGCAGCCCTGACAGAAATCAGCCCCAGCATTTT.

The chain uses TRBV27 and TRBJ2-3; unclear D gene. Germline CDR1 is MNHEY and CDR2 is SMNVEV (reference sequence). Trimming pared 3 bases from V and 8 bases from J, leaving 12 bases between. The CDR3 is 13 residues long. For the CDR3, the DNA is TGTGCCAGCAGTTTCCCGCTTTCGCGTACGCAGTATTTT. It translates to CASSFPLSRTQYF.

The V call is TRBV11-3, the J call TRBJ2-1; D possibly corresponds to TRBD1 (6 bases). Germline loops: CDR1 SGHNT, CDR2 YENEEA. The length of the CDR3 is 16 residues. V dropped 4 bases and J dropped 1 base, with 14 bases sitting between them. The CDR3 nucleotides are TGTGCCAGCAGCTCCCACAGGGAAGTTTCCTACAATGAGCAGTTCTTC. This codes for CASSSHREVSYNEQFF.

The chain carries TRBV2 and TRBJ1-4; D gene unclear. The CDR3 extends over 13 amino acids. Looked up from germline, CDR1 is SNHLY and CDR2 is FYNNEI. Trimming cost V 8 bases and J 3 bases, with 10 bases left between them. CDR3: CASYLYSNEKLFF. The CDR3 DNA reads TGTGCCAGCTATTTATATTCTAATGAAAAACTGTTTTTT.

The chain uses TRBV20-1 and TRBJ2-1; unclear D gene. This CDR3 has 16 residues. The V gene lost 3 bases and the J gene lost 0 bases, with 15 bases spanning the gap. Germline CDR1 and CDR2: DFQATT and SNEGSKA (reference sequence). CDR3 sequence (DNA): TGCAGTGCTAGTAGTGCAGACCCTAGCTCCTACAATGAGCAGTTCTTC. It specifies CSASSADPSSYNEQFF.

The J gene is TRBJ2-1, the V gene TRBV27; D is possibly TRBD1 (5 bases). Germline V gene data show CDR1 as MNHEY and CDR2 as SMNVEV (reference sequence). This CDR3 contains 15 residues. V lost 4 bases and J 2 bases, leaving 12 bases between the germline ends. CDR3 region: CASSSYRSPYNEQFF. CDR3 bases: TGTGCCAGCAGTTCCTACAGGAGCCCCTACAATGAGCAGTTCTTC.

This clone was counted a single time. V usage is TRBV25-1 and J usage is TRBJ2-1; the match to TRBD2 covers 10 bases. V dropped 2 bases and J dropped 8; count of bases not matched to a gene: 3. Germline-derived CDR1 and CDR2 are MGHDK and SYGVNS. The CDR3 has 14 amino acids. The CDR3, as DNA: TGTGCCAGCAGTGAACTAGCGGGAGCCTATGAGCAGTTCTTC. This gives the protein CASSELAGAYEQFF.

The chain carries TRBV19 and TRBJ2-7; D gene uncertain. The CDR3 has 13 amino acids. Germline V gene sequence: CDR1 LNHDA, CDR2 SQIVND (reference sequence). V was pared by 7 bases and J by 1 base, with 11 bases between. The CDR3 protein is CASKKDGSYEQYF. The CDR3 DNA reads as TGTGCCAGTAAAAAAGACGGGTCCTACGAGCAGTACTTC. The entire variable domain, with the rest obtained from reference TRBV19 and TRBJ2-7, is as follows: DGGITQSPKYLFRKEGQNVTLSCEQNLNHDAMYWYRQDPGQGLRLIYYSQIVNDFQKGDIAEGYSVSREKKESFPLTVTSAQKNPTAFYLCASKKDGSYEQYFGPGTRLTVT.

The chain recombines TRBV19 with TRBJ1-2, with D tentatively TRBD1 (5 bases). The CDR3 contains 13 residues. The V end was cut by 8 bases, the J end by 4 bases, with 14 bases between. Germline values: CDR1 LNHDA, CDR2 SQIVND (reference sequence). The CDR3 reads CASGDSRGYGYTF. In nucleotides, the CDR3 is TGTGCCAGTGGCGACAGCAGAGGCTATGGCTACACCTTC. The variable domain in full, completed from reference TRBV19 and TRBJ1-2, reads DGGITQSPKYLFRKEGQNVTLSCEQNLNHDAMYWYRQDPGQGLRLIYYSQIVNDFQKGDIAEGYSVSREKKESFPLTVTSAQKNPTAFYLCASGDSRGYGYTFGSGTRLTVV.

The CDR3 DNA follows: TGTGCCAGCAGCTTAAATGGTGGGGTAGCGAGGTACAATGAGCAGTTCTTC. Protein product: CASSLNGGVARYNEQFF. V and J are TRBV7-3 and TRBJ2-1; possibly TRBD2 for D (5 bases). Germline values: CDR1 SGHTA, CDR2 FQGTGA. V lost 1 base to trimming and J lost 4 bases, with 17 bases between them. The CDR3 extends over 17 amino acids. Drawing the rest from reference TRBV7-3 and TRBJ2-1, the complete variable domain is GAGVSQTPSNKVTEKGKYVELRCDPISGHTALYWYRQSLGQGPEFLIYFQGTGAADDSGLPNDRFFAVRPEGSVSTLKIQRTERGDSAVYLCASSLNGGVARYNEQFFGPGTRLTVL.

The J gene is TRBJ1-1, the V gene TRBV21-1; TRBD1 was called by the table and not checked on the DNA. TRBV21-1 is listed as a pseudogene. The length of the CDR3 is 19 residues. CDR3 sequence reads: CASSKVPSRQGARSTEAFF. As DNA, the CDR3 is TGTGCCAGCAGCAAAGTCCCCTCCAGACAGGGGGCAAGGTCCACTGAAGCTTTCTTT.

This rearrangement joins TRBV9 to TRBJ1-2, with 12 bases fitting TRBD1. Per germline, CDR1 SGDLS and CDR2 YYNGEE. The CDR3 is 17 amino acids. After removal of 4 bases from V and 6 bases from J, the junction contained 13 bases not matched to a gene. The chain's CDR3 is CASSLSRDRGRSDGYTF. CDR3 sequence (DNA): TGTGCCAGCAGCCTTTCCCGGGACAGGGGGCGGTCGGATGGCTACACCTTC.

This chain links TRBV28 with TRBJ2-1; 9 positions match TRBD1. The CDR3 is 15 residues long. The V and J ends lost 4 bases and 6 bases, in that order; junction bases with no gene match: 7. Germline CDR1 is MDHEN and CDR2 is SYDVKM. CDR3 DNA sequence: TGTGCCAGCAGTTCAAGGGACAGGGTCGGCAATGAGCAGTTCTTC. Encoded protein: CASSSRDRVGNEQFF.

The chain recombines TRBV24-1 with TRBJ2-1, with D unresolved. This CDR3 comprises 17 residues. Looked up from germline, CDR1 is KGHDR and CDR2 is SFDVKD. V was trimmed by 2 bases and J by 0 bases, leaving 13 bases between them. CDR3 residues: CATSDSRYDNSYNEQFF. The CDR3 nucleotides read TGTGCCACCAGTGATTCCCGGTACGACAACTCCTACAATGAGCAGTTCTTC.

The V call is TRBV19, the J call TRBJ2-7; 7 nucleotides agree with TRBD2. This CDR3 is built from 14 residues. The V segment lost 7 bases and the J segment 2 bases; nucleotides outside the gene matches: 8. Germline values: CDR1 LNHDA, CDR2 SQIVND (reference sequence). CDR3 in amino acids: CASTGRDYPYEQYF. The DNA for the CDR3 is TGTGCCAGTACTGGCAGGGACTACCCCTACGAGCAGTACTTC.

The V and J genes are TRBV10-3 and TRBJ2-5; possibly TRBD1 for D (5 bases). Germline CDR1 reads ENHRY; CDR2 reads SYGVKD. The CDR3 extends over 15 amino acids. V lost 0 bases to trimming and J lost 0 bases, with 8 bases between them. This CDR3 reads CAISESAGNQETQYF. For the CDR3, the DNA is TGTGCCATCAGTGAGTCGGCAGGGAACCAAGAGACCCAGTACTTC.

The gene calls are TRBV28 and TRBJ2-7; D is perhaps TRBD1 (5 bases). The CDR3 length is 12 residues. The ends were cut back, 8 bases at V and 6 bases at J, with 14 bases in the middle. Germline V CDR1 and CDR2: MDHEN, SYDVKM. The CDR3 DNA reads as TGTGCCAGCTTCCAGGGATCGGGCGAGCAGTACTTC. The encoded protein is CASFQGSGEQYF.